This TCR beta chain was identified in a study of T cell repertoires in cytomegalovirus infection. Study as a whole: Both recently identified HLA-C-restricted and well-studied HLA-B-restricted CMV epitopes were used in the study. An indication of both CMV infection and matching HLA type came from public TCR beta signatures.

TCRdb reanalysed the reads using MiXCR and keeps one entry per CDR3 protein. The sample includes fewer than 1,000,000 distinct CDR3 sequences, more than 25% seen only once; the top ten take over 12%. General study findings and limits: Using cumulative public TCR beta family frequency, the authors identified those who carried CMV together with the relevant HLA. Across the ex vivo response, the dominant clonotypes were HLA-C-restricted CMV-specific TCR beta clonotypes.

Turning to this clonotype: Antigen unknown.

This CDR3 has 16 amino acids. CDR1 SGHVS and CDR2 FQNEAQ come from the germline V gene. The V end was cut by 1 base, the J end by 0 bases, with 10 bases between. The sequencing here drew on cultured CD8+ T cells from PBMCs, taken from culture after CMV antigen stimulation. The receptor was derived from a human donor in good health (CMV status not recorded). Some clones in this sample may be carry-over from other donors' samples. This chain connects TRBV7-8 to TRBJ1-3; D is unclear. CDR3 in DNA: TGTGCCAGCAGCTTAGTAAATGGGCTCTCTGGAAACACCATATATTTT. Its translation: CASSLVNGLSGNTIYF.